The 28 T cell receptor beta chains reported below all come from one sample, sequenced in a study of blood T cell repertoires in COVID-19. Generated by immunoSEQ multiplex PCR, the TCRdb table keeps only in-frame clones and is missing some. The sample lists 350,000 to 450,000 clones, roughly 90% occurring once. Sequenced sample: PBMCs or T cells enriched from blood (not recorded which). These receptor sequences come from a woman aged 30 to 39 who had recovered from COVID-19.

The chain uses TRBV7-2 and TRBJ2-2; tentatively, D is TRBD1 (6 bases). CDR1 is SGHTA, CDR2 FQGNSA, per germline. There are 15 residues in the CDR3. Trimming pared 3 bases from V and 0 bases from J, leaving 8 bases between. The CDR3 bases are TGTGCCAGCAGCTTGACAGGATCGAACACCGGGGAGCTGTTTTTT. Protein sequence: CASSLTGSNTGELFF. Complete variable domain (other parts from reference TRBV7-2 and TRBJ2-2): GAGVSQSPSNKVTEKGKDVELRCDPISGHTALYWYRQSLGQGLEFLIYFQGNSAPDKSGLPSDRFSAERTGGSVSTLTIQRTQQEDSAVYLCASSLTGSNTGELFFGEGSRLTVL.

This clone was seen just once. The gene calls are TRBV7-3 and TRBJ2-3; weak D call: TRBD1 (5 bases). This CDR3 spans 15 amino acids. CDR1 SGHTA and CDR2 FQGTGA come from the germline V gene. V was clipped by 2 bases and J by 2 bases, with 11 bases between them. CDR3 bases: TGTGCCAGCAGCTTAGGGTCAGGGTACACAGATACGCAGTATTTT. It translates to CASSLGSGYTDTQYF.

The chain uses TRBV30 and TRBJ1-2; 8 positions match TRBD1. This CDR3 has 13 amino acids. Unmatched junction bases numbered 10, after V lost 2 bases and J lost 11 bases. From germline, CDR1 is GTSNPN and CDR2 SVGIG (reference sequence). The CDR3 bases are TGTGCCTGGAGTCCGACAGGACAGGGCGGTTACACCTTC. It specifies CAWSPTGQGGYTF.

The chain couples TRBV11-2 to TRBJ2-7; D remains ambiguous. The ends were cut back, 3 bases at V and 2 bases at J, with 8 bases in the middle. From germline, CDR1 is SGHAT and CDR2 FQNNGV. CDR3 size: 13 residues. CDR3 DNA sequence: TGTGCCAGCAGCTTCGGGTCTACCTACGAGCAGTACTTC. This codes for CASSFGSTYEQYF.

This chain connects TRBV6-2 or TRBV6-3 to TRBJ1-3; D ambiguous. Trimming took 6 bases from V and 4 from J, leaving 10 bases between them. The CDR3 is 13 amino acids. Germline CDR1 is MNHEY and CDR2 is SVGEGT. This chain's CDR3 is CASSPGLGNTIYF. DNA of the CDR3: TGTGCCAGCAGCCCAGGACTGGGAAACACCATATATTTT.

The V and J genes are TRBV7-2 and TRBJ1-4; TRBD1 matches at 7 bases. The CDR3 has 13 residues. J lost 7 bases, V lost 4 bases, and 3 bases had no gene match. Germline CDR1 is SGHTA and CDR2 is FQGNSA. CDR3 sequence reads: CASSSNRGEKLFF. The CDR3 bases are TGTGCCAGCAGCTCCAACAGGGGTGAAAAACTGTTTTTT.

Details on this clone: Sequence at one end of the junction differs from germline and may be a read error. The chain couples TRBV19 to TRBJ2-3, with 8 bases that match TRBD1. CDR1 is LNHDA and CDR2 is SQIVND in the germline V gene (reference sequence). This CDR3 is 13 amino acids long. The CDR3 is CASSLPGTGTQYF. CDR3 nucleotides: TGTGCCAGTAGTCTCCCCGGGACAGGTACGCAGTATTTT.

This clone was detected once. This chain uses TRBV7-9 with TRBJ2-1; D unclear. Germline V CDR1 and CDR2: SEHNR, FQNEAQ (reference sequence). The CDR3 runs to 12 residues. Trimming pared 4 bases from V and 6 bases from J, leaving 7 bases between. As DNA, the CDR3 is TGTGCCAGCAGCTCCGAGCGCAATGAGCAGTTCTTC. It is translated as CASSSERNEQFF. Full variable domain (rest looked up from reference TRBV7-9 and TRBJ2-1): DTGVSQNPRHKITKRGQNVTFRCDPISEHNRLYWYRQTLGQGPEFLTYFQNEAQLEKSRLLSDRFSAERPKGSFSTLEIQRTEQGDSAMYLCASSSERNEQFFGPGTRLTVL.

The chain joins TRBV18 to TRBJ2-7; TRBD1 matches 7 bases. Germline-derived CDR1 and CDR2 are KGHSH and LQKENI. The length of the CDR3 is 14 residues. With 6 bases clipped from V and 5 bases from J, the junction kept 10 bases outside the gene matches. The CDR3 loop reads CASSRKQGIHEQYF. CDR3 in DNA: TGTGCCAGCTCCCGGAAACAGGGGATCCACGAGCAGTACTTC.

The chain recombines TRBV15 with TRBJ2-1; 8 bases map to TRBD2. Looked up from germline, CDR1 is LNHNV and CDR2 is YYDKDF (reference sequence). The CDR3 spans 17 residues. Trimming at V came to 0 bases and at J to 12 bases, leaving 16 bases not matched to a gene. DNA of the CDR3: TGTGCCACCAGCAGAGATCGTGGGCTAGCGGGTGGGGTAGGGCAGTTCTTC. It translates to CATSRDRGLAGGVGQFF.

As for this clone: One end of the junction fails to match germline, which may point to a read error. The chain employs TRBV28 and TRBJ2-1, with TRBD2 matching over 12 bases. This CDR3 comprises 14 residues. Germline-derived CDR1 and CDR2 are MDHEN and SYDVKM. The CDR3 DNA follows: TGTGCCACCTATCCGGGACTAGCGGGCCACCAGCCGGTCTTC. This codes for CATYPGLAGHQPVF.

The V call is TRBV24-1, the J call TRBJ2-7; possible D gene TRBD2, 5 bases. CDR1 is KGHDR, CDR2 SFDVKD, per germline. Trimming took off 4 bases at V and 5 bases at J, with 11 bases between the two ends. The CDR3 is 13 residues long. The chain's CDR3 is CATSDPLADEQYF. CDR3 DNA sequence: TGTGCCACCAGTGACCCTCTAGCAGACGAGCAGTACTTC.

The V gene is TRBV2, the J gene TRBJ1-2; D is ambiguous. The germline V and J ends were trimmed by 7 bases and 8 bases, with 14 bases remaining between them. Germline values: CDR1 SNHLY, CDR2 FYNNEI. CDR3 length equals 12 residues. This CDR3 reads CASTFTPEGYTF. For the CDR3, the DNA is TGTGCCAGCACCTTTACCCCGGAGGGCTACACCTTC.

The chain combines TRBV28 with TRBJ2-1; 8 bases agree with TRBD2. V lost 10 bases and J lost 4; bases outside the gene matches: 21. CDR1 MDHEN and CDR2 SYDVKM come from the germline V gene. The CDR3 contains 18 residues. The CDR3 reads CATNGWGDRGGRYNEQFF. The CDR3 nucleotides are TGTGCCACCAATGGTTGGGGTGATCGTGGCGGGAGGTACAATGAGCAGTTCTTC.

The chain employs TRBV29-1 and TRBJ1-2; D is uncertain. The CDR3 length is 10 residues. CDR1 is SQVTM and CDR2 is ANQGSEA in the germline V gene. The germline V and J ends were trimmed by 7 bases and 6 bases, with 9 bases remaining between them. Here the CDR3 DNA reads TGCAGCGGCGGGAGCGATGGCTACACCTTC. It translates to CSGGSDGYTF. The complete variable domain, with remaining parts taken from reference TRBV29-1 and TRBJ1-2, reads SAVISQKPSRDICQRGTSLTIQCQVDSQVTMMFWYRQQPGQSLTLIATANQGSEATYESGFVIDKFPISRPNLTFSTLTVSNMSPEDSSIYLCSGGSDGYTFGSGTRLTVV.

The chain joins TRBV10-3 to TRBJ1-2, with D unclear. The CDR3 is 13 residues long. V gave up 5 bases and J gave up 6 bases, with 13 bases separating them. CDR1 and CDR2 from the germline V gene are ENHRY and SYGVKD. CDR3 DNA: TGTGCCATCAGTACCGATTCGGTTGATGGCTACACCTTC. Translated: CAISTDSVDGYTF.

The J gene is TRBJ1-2, the V gene TRBV7-2; D is ambiguous. V was clipped by 1 base and J by 2 bases, with 8 bases between them. This CDR3 is 14 amino acids long. Germline loops: CDR1 SGHTA, CDR2 FQGNSA. The CDR3 DNA reads as TGTGCCAGCAGCTTAGAAACAGCCAACTATGGCTACACCTTC. As protein: CASSLETANYGYTF.

This rearrangement joins TRBV11-3 to TRBJ2-1, with TRBD2 identical over 8 bases. Germline trimming cut 4 bases from V and 5 bases from J; bases unmatched to any gene: 4. Germline lookup yields CDR1 SGHNT and CDR2 YENEEA. The CDR3 runs to 14 residues. CDR3 nucleotides: TGTGCCAGCAGCTCCGGGGGGGGCAACAATGAGCAGTTCTTC. This sequence encodes CASSSGGGNNEQFF.

This clone was detected only a few times. V gene TRBV29-1 combines with J gene TRBJ2-7, with a weak D call TRBD1 (5 bases). CDR1 SQVTM and CDR2 ANQGSEA come from the germline V gene. The ends were cut back, 1 base at V and 7 bases at J, with 14 bases in the middle. The CDR3 is 13 amino acids. The CDR3 DNA follows: TGCAGCGTTGAAGTGGCCAGGGCAGGTGAGCAGTACTTC. This codes for CSVEVARAGEQYF.

The rearrangement uses TRBV10-3 and TRBJ2-3; the D gene is possibly TRBD2 (5 bases). The CDR3 is made up of 15 amino acids. Germline-derived CDR1 and CDR2 are ENHRY and SYGVKD. Trimming left V 0 bases short and J 5 bases short, with 12 bases between. CDR3: CAISESGGPGDTQYF. The CDR3 DNA is TGTGCCATCAGTGAGTCGGGCGGGCCGGGAGATACGCAGTATTTT.

The chain recombines TRBV2 with TRBJ2-1; 7 bases align to TRBD2. The germline V gene encodes CDR1 SNHLY and CDR2 FYNNEI. J lost 8 bases, V lost 4 bases, and 11 bases had no gene match. This CDR3 contains 15 residues. Written as DNA, the CDR3 is TGTGCCAGCAGTGTCCCTAGCGGACAAGTCGATGAGCAGTTCTTC. Translating gives CASSVPSGQVDEQFF.

The V and J genes are TRBV7-8 and TRBJ2-5; the D gene is possibly TRBD2 (5 bases). The germline V gene has CDR1 SGHVS and CDR2 FQNEAQ. The V gene lost 3 bases and the J gene lost 5 bases, with 13 bases spanning the gap. The CDR3 totals 14 residues. The CDR3 nucleotides read TGTGCCAGCAGCTTTCCCCTCGGAGGTGAGACCCAGTACTTC. This sequence encodes CASSFPLGGETQYF.

This chain links TRBV25-1 with TRBJ2-1; 7 bases are shared with TRBD2. The CDR3 spans 13 residues. Trimming took 1 base from V and 9 from J; bases not matched to a gene: 3. Germline loops: CDR1 MGHDK, CDR2 SYGVNS. The CDR3 DNA sequence: TGTGCCAGCAGTGAATTAATAGCGGGTGAGCAGTTCTTC. It specifies CASSELIAGEQFF.

The chain's CDR3 is CASSLPGQGTTEAFF. CDR3 nucleotides: TGTGCCAGCAGCTTACCGGGACAGGGGACCACTGAAGCTTTCTTT. V gene TRBV3-1 (or the pseudogene TRBV3-2) combines with J gene TRBJ1-1; 10 bases line up with TRBD1. The CDR3 has 15 residues. The germline CDR1 and CDR2 sequences are LGHDT and YNNKEL (reference sequence). The J segment lost 4 bases and the V segment lost 5 bases, leaving 7 bases of the junction unmatched.

This chain joins TRBV6-5 and TRBJ2-1; D is unresolved. V gave up 2 bases and J gave up 8 bases, with 13 bases separating them. This CDR3 contains 14 residues. Germline V CDR1 and CDR2: MNHEY, SVGAGI. This chain's CDR3 is CASSYNPVQDEQFF. CDR3 nucleotides: TGTGCCAGCAGTTACAATCCAGTCCAGGATGAGCAGTTCTTC.

This clone turned up a few times. The chain has TRBV5-5 and TRBJ2-7; 9 bases line up with TRBD1. The CDR3 is 18 amino acids. Germline lookup yields CDR1 SGHKS and CDR2 YYEKEE (reference sequence). J gave up 5 bases and V 2 bases, and 17 bases lay outside the gene matches. This CDR3 reads CASSFHIPGDRVVHEQYF. The CDR3 coding sequence is TGTGCCAGCAGCTTCCACATCCCCGGGGACAGGGTCGTTCACGAGCAGTACTTC.

A single count supports this clone. The rearrangement links TRBV28 to TRBJ1-6; weak D call: TRBD1 (6 bases). CDR1 MDHEN and CDR2 SYDVKM come from the germline V gene. Trimming removed 8 bases at V and 9 bases at J, with 20 bases between. The CDR3 is made up of 15 amino acids. The CDR3, as DNA: TGTGCCAGCGGTCACGGACAGTTGCTGGGTTCACCCCTCCACTTT. It translates to CASGHGQLLGSPLHF.

The chain links TRBV5-1 to TRBJ1-4; TRBD1 is a possible D gene (5 bases). The ends were cut back, 4 bases at V and 0 bases at J, with 19 bases in the middle. This CDR3 comprises 18 residues. Germline V gene data show CDR1 as SGHRS and CDR2 as YFSETQ. The CDR3 sequence: CASSPGRQSITTNEKLFF. CDR3 bases: TGCGCCAGCAGCCCAGGGAGGCAGAGCATAACAACTAATGAAAAACTGTTTTTT.